This section outlines one T cell receptor (beta chain) sequence together with its context. The antigen is undetermined. RNA extraction and reverse transcription yielded cDNA as sequencing template. Clones were sequenced by immunoSEQ multiplex PCR, and TCRdb holds only the in-frame ones, with some missing. This table holds approximately 200,000 clones, about 40% found once. These data originate in a study of CD8+ T cells in alopecia areata. Study-level points and caveats: Clarity of TCR sharing across patients fell short of that in mice, possibly HLA-related.

Treatment here: oral pan-JAK inhibitor, 5-10 mg twice daily. This receptor was identified in a human donor with alopecia areata. The sample consisted of CD4+ T cells sorted from blood, taken at approximately week 37, from a patient treated with tofacitinib.

The chain's CDR3 is CASSQDLQPEAFF. The CDR3 nucleotides read TGCGCCAGCAGCCAAGATCTTCAGCCTGAAGCTTTCTTT. V gene TRBV4-3 combines with J gene TRBJ1-1; D is unclear. The CDR3 is 13 residues long. In germline, CDR1 is LGHNA, CDR2 YSLEER. V lost 0 bases to trimming and J lost 6 bases, with 8 bases between them.